The next 8 T cell receptor beta chains were all read from a single sample in a study of graft-versus-host responses after intestinal transplantation. These receptors lack a known antigen. Measured with immunoSEQ multiplex PCR; TCRdb has only the in-frame clones, and not every one. Among around 89,000 clones, approximately 90% were seen once, and the ten largest hold roughly 0.36%. The sample was unstimulated CD8+ T cells sorted from spleen or lymph node cells, taken before transplant. Source of these receptors: a human donor who was the organ donor for an intestinal transplant.

The V call is TRBV2, the J call TRBJ2-7, with TRBD1 identical over 7 bases. The CDR3 runs to 14 residues. Germline CDR1 reads SNHLY; CDR2 reads FYNNEI. J was trimmed by 3 bases and V by 6 bases; bases with no gene match: 8. The CDR3 DNA sequence: TGTGCCAGCAGCGGGACAGCGATGTTCTACGAGCAGTACTTC. Translation: CASSGTAMFYEQYF.

The V and J genes are TRBV29-1 and TRBJ1-1; D might be TRBD1 (6 bases). V gave up 6 bases and J gave up 11 bases, with 7 bases separating them. Germline CDR1 reads SQVTM; CDR2 reads ANQGSEA. The CDR3 runs 8 residues. As DNA, the CDR3 is TGCAGCGTGGGGGCTGCTTTCTTT. Translation gives CSVGAAFF.

The J gene is TRBJ2-3, the V gene TRBV7-9; no clear D. Trimming left V 8 bases short and J 5 bases short, with 5 bases between. Per the germline V gene, CDR1 is SEHNR and CDR2 is FQNEAQ (reference sequence). CDR3 length equals 10 residues. CDR3 sequence (DNA): TGTGCCAGCGGAGTAGATACGCAGTATTTT. Amino acid sequence: CASGVDTQYF.

The chain carries TRBV9 and TRBJ1-2, with 7 bases lining up with TRBD1. V gave up 3 bases and J gave up 8 bases; unmatched junction bases: 19. Germline V gene lookup returns CDR1 SGDLS and CDR2 YYNGEE. The CDR3 has 17 amino acids. In DNA, the CDR3 is TGTGCCAGCAGCGATCCCCGGGACAGCTTGTACGGGTGGGGCTACACCTTC. Translated, it gives CASSDPRDSLYGWGYTF.

The chain joins TRBV7-9 to TRBJ2-7; 10 nucleotides align to TRBD2. The CDR3 length is 16 residues. J gave up 1 base and V 4 bases, and 7 bases lay outside the gene matches. Per germline, CDR1 SEHNR and CDR2 FQNEAQ (reference sequence). CDR3 bases: TGTGCCAGCAGCTCTTCCGTGACTAGCGGGTCCTACGAGCAGTACTTC. Translated, it gives CASSSSVTSGSYEQYF. Full variable domain (outside the CDR3, taken from reference TRBV7-9 and TRBJ2-7): DTGVSQNPRHKITKRGQNVTFRCDPISEHNRLYWYRQTLGQGPEFLTYFQNEAQLEKSRLLSDRFSAERPKGSFSTLEIQRTEQGDSAMYLCASSSSVTSGSYEQYFGPGTRLTVT.

The chain recombines TRBV5-1 with TRBJ2-5; 9 positions agree with TRBD1. The J call may be in error: the DNA end matches TRBJ2-7 better. Germline CDR1 reads SGHRS; CDR2 reads YFSETQ. This CDR3 is built from 13 residues. The CDR3 DNA follows: TGCGCCAGCAAAGGGACAGGGTATGACGAGCAGTACTTC. As protein: CASKGTGYDEQYF.

V gene TRBV5-1 combines with J gene TRBJ1-2, with D tentatively TRBD1 (5 bases). This CDR3 is 13 amino acids long. The V end lost 1 base, the J end lost 6 bases, and 10 bases lay between the germline ends. Per the germline V gene, CDR1 is SGHRS and CDR2 is YFSETQ. CDR3 bases: TGCGCCAGCAGCTTGACAGGTTTTGATGGCTACACCTTC. It encodes CASSLTGFDGYTF.

The V call is TRBV28, the J call TRBJ1-4; TRBD1 is a possible D gene (5 bases). The germline V gene encodes CDR1 MDHEN and CDR2 SYDVKM. The CDR3 extends over 15 amino acids. The V and J ends lost 7 bases and 8 bases respectively, with 20 bases between them. As DNA, the CDR3 is TGTGCCAGCACTGCCGGGACTCAATATCACGAAAAACTGTTTTTT. Amino acids: CASTAGTQYHEKLFF. The whole variable domain, filled in from reference TRBV28 and TRBJ1-4, reads DVKVTQSSRYLVKRTGEKVFLECVQDMDHENMFWYRQDPGLGLRLIYFSYDVKMKEKGDIPEGYSVSREKKERFSLILESASTNQTSMYLCASTAGTQYHEKLFFGSGTQLSVL.